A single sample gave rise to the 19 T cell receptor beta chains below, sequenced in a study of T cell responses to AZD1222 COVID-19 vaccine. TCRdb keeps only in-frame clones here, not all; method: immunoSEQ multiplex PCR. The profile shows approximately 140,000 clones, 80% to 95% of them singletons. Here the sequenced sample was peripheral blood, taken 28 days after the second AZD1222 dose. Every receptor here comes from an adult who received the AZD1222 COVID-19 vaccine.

The CDR3 reads CASSLGGSPSFGGQNYGYTF. Here the CDR3 DNA reads TGTGCCAGCAGCTTAGGGGGGTCCCCATCCTTCGGGGGTCAAAACTATGGCTACACCTTC. The V and J genes are TRBV7-8 and TRBJ1-2; tentative D call: TRBD1 (5 bases). There are 20 residues in the CDR3. Trimming removed 1 base from V and 2 bases from J, with 26 bases in between. Germline V CDR1 and CDR2: SGHVS, FQNEAQ.

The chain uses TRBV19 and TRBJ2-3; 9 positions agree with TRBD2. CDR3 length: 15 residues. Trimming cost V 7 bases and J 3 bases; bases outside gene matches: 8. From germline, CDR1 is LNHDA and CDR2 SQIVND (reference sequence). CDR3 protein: CASTPIAGVTDTQYF. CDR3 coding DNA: TGTGCCAGTACCCCGATAGCGGGAGTAACAGATACGCAGTATTTT.

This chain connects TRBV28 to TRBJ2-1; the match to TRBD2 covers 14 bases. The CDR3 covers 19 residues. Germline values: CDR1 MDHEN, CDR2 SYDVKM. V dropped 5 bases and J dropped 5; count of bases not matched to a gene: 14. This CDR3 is CASSRLFGTSGSYNNEQFF. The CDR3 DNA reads TGTGCCAGCAGTCGCCTCTTCGGGACTAGCGGGAGCTACAACAATGAGCAGTTCTTC.

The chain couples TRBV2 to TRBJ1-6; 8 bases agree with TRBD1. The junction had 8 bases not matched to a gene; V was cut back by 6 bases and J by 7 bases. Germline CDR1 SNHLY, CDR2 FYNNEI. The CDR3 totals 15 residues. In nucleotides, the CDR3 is TGTGCCAGCAGAGACGACAGGGGAGGCAATTCACCCCTCCACTTT. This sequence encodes CASRDDRGGNSPLHF.

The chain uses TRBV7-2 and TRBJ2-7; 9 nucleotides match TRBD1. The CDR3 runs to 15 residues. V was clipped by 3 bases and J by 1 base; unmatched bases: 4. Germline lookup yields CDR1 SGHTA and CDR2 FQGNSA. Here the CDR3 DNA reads TGTGCCAGCAGCTTCGGGACAGGGCCATCCTACGAGCAGTACTTC. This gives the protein CASSFGTGPSYEQYF. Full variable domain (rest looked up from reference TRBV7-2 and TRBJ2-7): GAGVSQSPSNKVTEKGKDVELRCDPISGHTALYWYRQSLGQGLEFLIYFQGNSAPDKSGLPSDRFSAERTGGSVSTLTIQRTQQEDSAVYLCASSFGTGPSYEQYFGPGTRLTVT.

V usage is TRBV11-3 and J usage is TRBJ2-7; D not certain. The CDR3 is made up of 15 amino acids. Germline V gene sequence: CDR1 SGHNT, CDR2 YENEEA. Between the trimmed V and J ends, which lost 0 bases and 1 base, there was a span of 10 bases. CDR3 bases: TGTGCCAGCAGCTTAGATCCTGGGTTTTCCTACGAGCAGTACTTC. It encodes CASSLDPGFSYEQYF.

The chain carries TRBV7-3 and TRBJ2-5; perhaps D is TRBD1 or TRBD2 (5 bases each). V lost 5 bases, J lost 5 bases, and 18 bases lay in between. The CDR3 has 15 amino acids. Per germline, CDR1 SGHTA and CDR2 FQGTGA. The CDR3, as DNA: TGTGCCAGCAGCCTCTCGGGACCCCCGGAGGAGACCCAGTACTTC. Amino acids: CASSLSGPPEETQYF.

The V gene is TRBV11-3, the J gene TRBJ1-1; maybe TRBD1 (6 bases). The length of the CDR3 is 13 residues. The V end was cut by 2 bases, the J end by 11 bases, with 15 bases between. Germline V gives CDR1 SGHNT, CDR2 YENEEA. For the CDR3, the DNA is TGTGCCAGCAGCTTAACGGGACATGGGGTTGCTTTCTTT. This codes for CASSLTGHGVAFF.

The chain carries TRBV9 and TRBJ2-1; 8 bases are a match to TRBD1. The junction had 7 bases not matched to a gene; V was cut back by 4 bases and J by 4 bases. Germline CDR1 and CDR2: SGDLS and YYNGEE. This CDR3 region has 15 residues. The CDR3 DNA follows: TGTGCCAGCAGCCCCCCGGGACAGGTGTACAATGAGCAGTTCTTC. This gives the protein CASSPPGQVYNEQFF.

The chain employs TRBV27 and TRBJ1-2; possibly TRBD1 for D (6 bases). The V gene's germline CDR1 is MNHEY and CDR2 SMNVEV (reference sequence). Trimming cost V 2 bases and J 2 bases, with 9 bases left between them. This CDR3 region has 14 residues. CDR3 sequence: CASSLGGANYGYTF. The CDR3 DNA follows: TGTGCCAGCAGTTTAGGGGGGGCGAACTATGGCTACACCTTC.

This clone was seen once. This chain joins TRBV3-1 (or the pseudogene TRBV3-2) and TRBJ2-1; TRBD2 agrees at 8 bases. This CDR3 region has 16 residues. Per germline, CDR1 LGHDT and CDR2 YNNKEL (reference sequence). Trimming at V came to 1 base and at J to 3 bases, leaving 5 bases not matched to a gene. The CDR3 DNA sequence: TGTGCCAGCAGCCAAGTAGGTCTAGCGGGCTACAATGAGCAGTTCTTC. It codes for CASSQVGLAGYNEQFF.

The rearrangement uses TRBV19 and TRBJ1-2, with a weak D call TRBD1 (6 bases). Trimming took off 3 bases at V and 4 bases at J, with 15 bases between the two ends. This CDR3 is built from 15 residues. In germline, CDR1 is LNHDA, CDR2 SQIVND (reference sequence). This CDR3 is CASSIQIGGPYGYTF. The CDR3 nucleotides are TGTGCCAGTAGTATTCAAATTGGGGGCCCCTATGGCTACACCTTC.

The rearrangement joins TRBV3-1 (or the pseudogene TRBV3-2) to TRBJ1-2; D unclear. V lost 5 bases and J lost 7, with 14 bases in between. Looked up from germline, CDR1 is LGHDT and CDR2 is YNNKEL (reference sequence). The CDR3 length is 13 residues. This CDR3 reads CASSTPLGGGYTF. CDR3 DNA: TGTGCCAGCAGCACCCCCTTGGGTGGTGGCTACACCTTC.

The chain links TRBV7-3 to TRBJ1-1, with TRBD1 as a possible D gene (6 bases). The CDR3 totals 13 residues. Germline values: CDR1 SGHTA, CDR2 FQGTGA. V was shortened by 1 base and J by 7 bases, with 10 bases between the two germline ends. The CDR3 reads CASSLKGGGEAFF. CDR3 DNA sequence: TGTGCCAGCAGCTTAAAAGGGGGTGGTGAAGCTTTCTTT.

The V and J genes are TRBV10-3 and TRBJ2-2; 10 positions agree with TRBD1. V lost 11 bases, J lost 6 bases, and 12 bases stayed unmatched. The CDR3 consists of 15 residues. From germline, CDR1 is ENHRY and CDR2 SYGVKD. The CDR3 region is CASSGTGDRAGELFF. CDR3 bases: TGTGCCTCGTCCGGGACAGGGGATCGGGCCGGGGAGCTGTTTTTT.

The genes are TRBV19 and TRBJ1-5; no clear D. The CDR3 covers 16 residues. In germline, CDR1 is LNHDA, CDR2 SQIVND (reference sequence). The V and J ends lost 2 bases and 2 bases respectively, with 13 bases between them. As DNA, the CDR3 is TGTGCCAGTAGTATACCGGCGGCGGCAGGCAATCAGCCCCAGCATTTT. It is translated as CASSIPAAAGNQPQHF. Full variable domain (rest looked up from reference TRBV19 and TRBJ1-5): DGGITQSPKYLFRKEGQNVTLSCEQNLNHDAMYWYRQDPGQGLRLIYYSQIVNDFQKGDIAEGYSVSREKKESFPLTVTSAQKNPTAFYLCASSIPAAAGNQPQHFGDGTRLSIL.

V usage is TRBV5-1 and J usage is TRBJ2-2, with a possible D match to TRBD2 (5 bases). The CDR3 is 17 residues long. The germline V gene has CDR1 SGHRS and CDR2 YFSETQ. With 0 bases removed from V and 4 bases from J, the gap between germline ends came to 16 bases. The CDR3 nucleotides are TGCGCCAGCAGCTTGGGAATCGGGCCTCGGGGCACCGGGGAGCTGTTTTTT. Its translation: CASSLGIGPRGTGELFF. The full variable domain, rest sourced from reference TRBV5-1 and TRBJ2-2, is KAGVTQTPRYLIKTRGQQVTLSCSPISGHRSVSWYQQTPGQGLQFLFEYFSETQRNKGNFPGRFSGRQFSNSRSEMNVSTLELGDSALYLCASSLGIGPRGTGELFFGEGSRLTVL.

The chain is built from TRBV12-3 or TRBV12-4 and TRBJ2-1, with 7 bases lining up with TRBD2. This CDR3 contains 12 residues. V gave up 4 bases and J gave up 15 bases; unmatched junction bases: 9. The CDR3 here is CASSSSREWSFF. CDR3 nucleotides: TGTGCCAGCAGTTCGTCGCGGGAGTGGTCGTTCTTC.

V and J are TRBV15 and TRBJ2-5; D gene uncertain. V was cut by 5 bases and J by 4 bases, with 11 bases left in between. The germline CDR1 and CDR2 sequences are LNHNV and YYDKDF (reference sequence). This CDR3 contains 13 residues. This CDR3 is CATSGILVETQYF. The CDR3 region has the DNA TGTGCCACCAGCGGTATCTTGGTAGAGACCCAGTACTTC.